This is a list of T cell receptor beta chains from one sample in a study of early T cells in non-severe SARS-CoV-2 infection. Using its own MiXCR run on the 5' RACE reads, TCRdb lists one record per CDR3 protein. The sample includes tens of thousands of distinct CDR3 sequences, under 13% of them seen just once. Sequencing input: whole blood. These receptors were collected from an adult who was a healthcare worker with PCR-confirmed SARS-CoV-2 infection or an uninfected control (not recorded which). The CDR3 runs from the conserved cysteine through the conserved F or W. D genes are given only for firm matches. A clone size is listed for some rows: how often the clone was seen (once, few, many), or a class if it is expanded.

v_gene: TRBV5-1
j_gene: TRBJ2-7
abundance: few
d_gene: TRBD2
CDR3aa: CASSSGLAGGYAYEQYF
CDR3nt: TGCGCCAGCAGCTCGGGACTAGCGGGGGGGTACGCCTACGAGCAGTACTTC

v_gene: TRBV20-1
j_gene: TRBJ2-3
abundance: .
d_gene: TRBD2
CDR3aa: CSGGIGWRGGEGDTQYF
CDR3nt: TGCAGTGGCGGAATAGGCTGGCGGGGGGGTGAAGGCGATACGCAGTATTTT

v_gene: TRBV10-3
j_gene: TRBJ2-7
abundance: many
d_gene: .
CDR3aa: CAISESTIRGHEQYF
CDR3nt: TGTGCCATCAGTGAGTCGACAATTCGGGGGCACGAGCAGTACTTC

v_gene: TRBV5-6
j_gene: TRBJ1-1
abundance: .
d_gene: .
CDR3aa: CASSSQDNSNTEAFF
CDR3nt: TGTGCCAGCAGTTCACAGGACAACTCGAACACTGAAGCTTTCTTT

v_gene: TRBV7-6
j_gene: TRBJ2-3
abundance: many
d_gene: TRBD1
CDR3aa: CASSFLDRNTDTQYF
CDR3nt: TGTGCCAGCAGCTTCCTGGACAGGAATACAGATACGCAGTATTTT

v_gene: TRBV25-1
j_gene: TRBJ2-6
abundance: many
d_gene: TRBD1
CDR3aa: CASTTGGVVGANVLTF
CDR3nt: TGTGCCAGCACAACAGGGGGAGTGGTAGGGGCCAACGTCCTGACTTTC

v_gene: TRBV6-6
j_gene: TRBJ1-5
abundance: many
d_gene: TRBD1
CDR3aa: CASSYGVQGAGQPQHF
CDR3nt: TGTGCCAGCAGTTACGGGGTACAGGGGGCGGGACAGCCCCAGCATTTT

v_gene: TRBV7-2
j_gene: TRBJ1-5
abundance: few
d_gene: TRBD1
CDR3aa: CASSPHRGSNQPQHF
CDR3nt: TGTGCCAGCAGCCCCCACAGGGGTAGCAATCAGCCCCAGCATTTT

v_gene: TRBV19
j_gene: TRBJ2-3
abundance: .
d_gene: .
CDR3aa: CASSITDTQYF
CDR3nt: TGTGCCAGTAGTATCACAGATACGCAGTATTTT

v_gene: TRBV9
j_gene: TRBJ2-3
abundance: .
d_gene: .
CDR3aa: CASSGLVSTDTQYF
CDR3nt: TGTGCCAGCAGCGGACTAGTTTCTACAGATACGCAGTATTTT

v_gene: TRBV10-3
j_gene: TRBJ1-1
abundance: many
d_gene: .
CDR3aa: CAISEGHRNTEAFF
CDR3nt: TGTGCCATCAGTGAGGGACATAGGAACACTGAAGCTTTCTTT

v_gene: TRBV6-2/TRBV6-3
j_gene: TRBJ1-5
abundance: .
d_gene: .
CDR3aa: CASSWQGTQPQHF
CDR3nt: TGTGCCAGCAGTTGGCAGGGTACTCAGCCCCAGCATTTT

v_gene: TRBV4-3
j_gene: TRBJ1-5
abundance: .
d_gene: .
CDR3aa: CASSQDRGGQPQHF
CDR3nt: TGCGCCAGCAGCCAAGATAGGGGGGGGCAGCCCCAGCATTTT

v_gene: TRBV5-1
j_gene: TRBJ2-3
abundance: few
d_gene: .
CDR3aa: CASSPQVSTDTQYF
CDR3nt: TGCGCCAGCAGCCCCCAAGTAAGCACAGATACGCAGTATTTT

v_gene: TRBV18
j_gene: TRBJ1-5
abundance: .
d_gene: .
CDR3aa: CASSQSRGDQPQHF
CDR3nt: TGTGCCAGCTCGCAGAGTCGCGGGGATCAGCCCCAGCATTTT

v_gene: TRBV30
j_gene: TRBJ1-1
abundance: .
d_gene: .
CDR3aa: CAWSPVRGRGEAFF
CDR3nt: TGTGCCTGGAGTCCCGTGCGGGGCAGGGGTGAAGCTTTCTTT

v_gene: TRBV20-1
j_gene: TRBJ2-1
abundance: many
d_gene: TRBD1
CDR3aa: CSAPDRGSYNEQFF
CDR3nt: TGCAGTGCCCCAGACAGGGGTTCCTACAATGAGCAGTTCTTC

v_gene: TRBV7-2
j_gene: TRBJ2-2
abundance: .
d_gene: TRBD1
CDR3aa: CASSPRQGRNTGELFF
CDR3nt: TGTGCCAGCAGCCCGCGACAGGGGCGGAACACCGGGGAGCTGTTTTTT

v_gene: TRBV6-5
j_gene: TRBJ1-5
abundance: .
d_gene: .
CDR3aa: CASRPRRGNQPQHF
CDR3nt: TGTGCCAGCAGACCCCGGAGGGGCAATCAGCCCCAGCATTTT

v_gene: TRBV19
j_gene: TRBJ1-6
abundance: few
d_gene: .
CDR3aa: CASSIRNSPLHF
CDR3nt: TGTGCCAGTAGTATCCGAAATTCACCCCTCCACTTT

v_gene: TRBV7-9
j_gene: TRBJ2-5
abundance: many
d_gene: .
CDR3aa: CASGTGYQETQYF
CDR3nt: TGTGCCAGCGGAACAGGGTACCAAGAGACCCAGTACTTC

v_gene: TRBV6-1
j_gene: TRBJ1-5
abundance: once
d_gene: .
CDR3aa: CASRDSQRGYSNQPQHF
CDR3nt: TGTGCCAGCAGGGACAGCCAAAGGGGGTATAGCAATCAGCCCCAGCATTTT

v_gene: TRBV6-5
j_gene: TRBJ2-7
abundance: few
d_gene: TRBD1
CDR3aa: CASSGTGGSYEQYF
CDR3nt: TGTGCCAGCAGCGGGACAGGGGGCTCCTACGAGCAGTACTTC

v_gene: TRBV19
j_gene: TRBJ2-7
abundance: few
d_gene: .
CDR3aa: CASSLGQPKPYEQYF
CDR3nt: TGTGCCAGTAGTCTAGGACAGCCAAAACCCTACGAGCAGTACTTC

v_gene: TRBV20-1
j_gene: TRBJ1-5
abundance: few
d_gene: .
CDR3aa: CSARQGQYNQPQHF
CDR3nt: TGCAGTGCTAGACAGGGGCAGTACAATCAGCCCCAGCATTTT

v_gene: TRBV4-3
j_gene: TRBJ1-5
abundance: many
d_gene: .
CDR3aa: CASSQLNSNQPQHF
CDR3nt: TGCGCCAGCAGCCAACTAAATAGCAATCAGCCCCAGCATTTT

v_gene: TRBV12-3/TRBV12-4
j_gene: TRBJ1-5
abundance: many
d_gene: TRBD1
CDR3aa: CASSLGGQGNQPQHF
CDR3nt: TGTGCCAGCAGTTTGGGGGGACAGGGGAATCAGCCCCAGCATTTT

v_gene: TRBV7-2
j_gene: TRBJ2-1
abundance: many
d_gene: .
CDR3aa: CASSFGDLAYNEQFF
CDR3nt: TGTGCCAGCAGCTTCGGGGACCTTGCCTACAATGAGCAGTTCTTC

v_gene: TRBV2
j_gene: TRBJ1-6
abundance: .
d_gene: TRBD1
CDR3aa: CASSRDRNNSPLHF
CDR3nt: TGTGCCAGCAGTCGGGACAGAAATAATTCACCCCTCCACTTT

v_gene: TRBV5-6
j_gene: TRBJ2-7
abundance: few
d_gene: TRBD1
CDR3aa: CASSTTRQGNTYEQYF
CDR3nt: TGTGCCAGCAGCACCACTAGACAGGGGAATACCTACGAGCAGTACTTC

v_gene: TRBV7-2
j_gene: TRBJ1-4
abundance: .
d_gene: .
CDR3aa: CASSLVEGINEKLFF
CDR3nt: TGTGCCAGCAGCTTAGTAGAGGGGATTAATGAAAAACTGTTTTTT

v_gene: TRBV9
j_gene: TRBJ2-7
abundance: .
d_gene: .
CDR3aa: CASSVGVPDEQYF
CDR3nt: TGTGCCAGCAGCGTAGGCGTGCCGGACGAGCAGTACTTC

v_gene: TRBV29-1
j_gene: TRBJ1-1
abundance: many
d_gene: .
CDR3aa: CSVRGSGTEAFF
CDR3nt: TGCAGCGTAAGGGGTTCGGGCACTGAAGCTTTCTTT

v_gene: TRBV7-9
j_gene: TRBJ1-4
abundance: many
d_gene: TRBD1
CDR3aa: CASSLGQGKGKLFF
CDR3nt: TGTGCCAGCAGCCTAGGACAGGGAAAGGGAAAACTGTTTTTT

v_gene: TRBV4-3
j_gene: TRBJ2-7
abundance: .
d_gene: TRBD1
CDR3aa: CASSQSLTRDRGYEQYF
CDR3nt: TGCGCCAGCAGCCAAAGTTTAACCCGGGACAGGGGGTACGAGCAGTACTTC

v_gene: TRBV5-1
j_gene: TRBJ2-5
abundance: few
d_gene: TRBD2
CDR3aa: CASTPGTSLAAQYF
CDR3nt: TGCGCCAGCACCCCCGGGACTAGCCTTGCGGCCCAGTACTTC